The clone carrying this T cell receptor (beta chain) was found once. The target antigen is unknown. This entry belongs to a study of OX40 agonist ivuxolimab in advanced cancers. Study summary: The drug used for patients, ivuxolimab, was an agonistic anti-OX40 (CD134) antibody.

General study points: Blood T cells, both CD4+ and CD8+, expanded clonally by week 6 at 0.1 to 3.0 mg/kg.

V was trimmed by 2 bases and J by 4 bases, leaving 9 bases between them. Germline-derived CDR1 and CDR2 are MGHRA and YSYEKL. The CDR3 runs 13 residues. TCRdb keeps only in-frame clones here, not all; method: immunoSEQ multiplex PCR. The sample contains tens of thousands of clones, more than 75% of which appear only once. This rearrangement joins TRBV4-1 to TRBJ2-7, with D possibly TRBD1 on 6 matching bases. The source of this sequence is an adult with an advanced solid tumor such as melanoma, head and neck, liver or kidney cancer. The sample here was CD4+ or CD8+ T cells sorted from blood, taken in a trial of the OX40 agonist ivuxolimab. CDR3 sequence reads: CASSQQDRYEQYF. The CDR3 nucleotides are TGCGCCAGCAGCCAACAAGACAGGTACGAGCAGTACTTC.